These T cell receptor beta chains were read from a single sample in a study of cytomegalovirus exposure and HLA in healthy donors. Assay: immunoSEQ multiplex PCR; the TCRdb copy retains only in-frame clones and omits some. This repertoire shows over 100,000 clones, 80% to 90% found once; its top ten account for just under 3%. Sequenced sample: PBMCs. These receptors were taken from a young woman in good health and CMV-seropositive. Each CDR3 is given with its conserved first and last residue. Fields, in order: V gene, D gene, clone size, J gene, CDR3 protein, CDR3 DNA. D genes are given only for firm matches. Size tells how often a clone was seen (once, few, many) or the class of an expanded clone, and some rows leave it out.

>TRBV4-1|TRBD2|-|TRBJ2-1
CASSQERTSREQFF
TGCGCCAGCAGCCAGGAAAGGACTAGCCGTGAGCAGTTCTTC
>TRBV19|-|-|TRBJ2-7
CASSPGSLEQYF
TGTGCCAGTAGCCCCGGGAGCCTTGAGCAGTACTTC
>TRBV2|-|-|TRBJ2-1
CASSKDTNTYNEQFF
TGTGCCAGCAGCAAAGACACAAACACCTACAATGAGCAGTTCTTC
>TRBV29-1|TRBD1|once|TRBJ1-3
CSALGTGQTGNTIYF
TGCAGCGCCCTGGGGACAGGGCAAACTGGAAACACCATATATTTT
>TRBV5-1|-|-|TRBJ2-1
CASRRTHQSSYNEQFF
TGCGCCAGCAGGAGGACTCATCAGAGCTCCTACAATGAGCAGTTCTTC
>TRBV30|TRBD2|once|TRBJ2-6
CAWSSGADSGANVLTF
TGTGCCTGGAGTAGCGGGGCCGACTCTGGGGCCAACGTCCTGACTTTC
>TRBV6-5|-|few|TRBJ1-2
CASSKAGAGGYTF
TGTGCCAGCAGCAAGGCGGGGGCCGGAGGCTACACCTTC
>TRBV29-1|TRBD1|-|TRBJ2-1
CRGTAYNEQFF
TGCAGGGGGACAGCTTACAATGAGCAGTTCTTC
>TRBV2|-|-|TRBJ2-2
CASREDSNTGELFF
TGTGCCAGCAGGGAGGACAGTAACACCGGGGAGCTGTTTTTT
>TRBV7-9|TRBD1|-|TRBJ2-1
CASSSKDRAVINEQFF
TGTGCCAGCAGCTCAAAGGACAGGGCCGTCATAAATGAGCAGTTCTTC
>TRBV27|-|-|TRBJ2-3
CASSFQGTDTQYF
TGTGCCAGCAGTTTCCAGGGCACAGATACGCAGTATTTT
>TRBV5-1|TRBD1|-|TRBJ2-3
CASFRDRATDTQYF
TGCGCCAGCTTCCGGGACAGGGCCACAGATACGCAGTATTTT
>TRBV7-2|TRBD1|once|TRBJ2-2
CASSLNSWGQGSNTGELFF
TGTGCCAGCAGCTTAAATAGTTGGGGACAGGGGTCCAACACCGGGGAGCTGTTTTTT
>TRBV10-3|-|-|TRBJ1-3
CATQEPGNTIYF
TGTGCCACCCAGGAACCTGGAAACACCATATATTTT
>TRBV28|TRBD1|-|TRBJ1-2
CASSLPAGGSGYTF
TGTGCCAGCAGTCTCCCGGCAGGGGGCAGTGGCTACACCTTC
>TRBV28|TRBD1|-|TRBJ1-1
CASSFWDRGSEAFF
TGTGCCAGCAGTTTCTGGGACAGGGGATCTGAAGCTTTCTTT
>TRBV28|-|few|TRBJ1-1
CASTRHDRRTEAFF
TGTGCCAGCACCCGCCACGACAGGCGGACTGAAGCTTTCTTT
>TRBV5-1|-|-|TRBJ2-6
CASSSVPSGANVLTF
TGCGCCAGCAGCTCCGTCCCCTCTGGGGCCAACGTCCTGACTTTC
>TRBV28|TRBD1|-|TRBJ1-5
CASSLGQSGNQPQHF
TGTGCCAGCAGTTTGGGACAGTCGGGCAATCAGCCCCAGCATTTT
>TRBV28|-|-|TRBJ1-5
CASSRRAAYQPQHF
TGTGCCAGCAGTCGGAGGGCAGCTTATCAGCCCCAGCATTTT
>TRBV30|-|-|TRBJ2-2
CAWSVLANTGELFF
TGTGCCTGGAGTGTACTAGCGAACACCGGGGAGCTGTTTTTT
>TRBV19|TRBD1|once|TRBJ1-5
CATAGTVNQPQHF
TGTGCCACCGCCGGGACAGTCAATCAGCCCCAGCATTTT
>TRBV5-1|TRBD2|once|TRBJ2-7
CASSLAAGVQYEQYF
TGCGCCAGCAGCTTGGCCGCGGGGGTCCAGTACGAGCAGTACTTC
>TRBV2|-|-|TRBJ2-7
CASRKMATDYEQYF
TGTGCCAGCAGAAAGATGGCTACGGACTACGAGCAGTACTTC
>TRBV25-1|-|few|TRBJ1-4
CASSSTATNEKLFF
TGTGCCAGCAGTTCGACAGCAACTAATGAAAAACTGTTTTTT
>TRBV2|TRBD1|once|TRBJ2-5
CASSTTGGTQYF
TGTGCCAGCAGTACCACAGGGGGGACCCAGTACTTC
>TRBV5-8|TRBD1|few|TRBJ2-1
CASSTTGTVNNEQFF
TGTGCCAGCAGCACCACCGGGACAGTCAACAATGAGCAGTTCTTC
>TRBV11-2|TRBD1|-|TRBJ1-4
CASRKDRVDEKLFF
TGTGCCAGCAGAAAGGACAGGGTAGACGAAAAACTGTTTTTT
>TRBV6-1|TRBD1|-|TRBJ2-1
CASSSGTATYNEQFF
TGTGCCAGCAGTTCCGGGACAGCAACCTACAATGAGCAGTTCTTC
>TRBV14|-|-|TRBJ2-1
CASSQDLLLAYNEQFF
TGTGCCAGCAGCCAAGATCTCCTATTAGCCTACAATGAGCAGTTCTTC
>TRBV6-5|-|-|TRBJ2-1
CASTSQGFEQFF
TGTGCCAGCACGTCCCAGGGTTTTGAGCAGTTCTTC
>TRBV4-1|TRBD2|few|TRBJ2-5
CASSQEGGLAGAETQYF
TGCGCCAGCAGCCAAGAGGGCGGACTAGCGGGGGCCGAGACCCAGTACTTC
>TRBV19|-|-|TRBJ1-2
CASRDARGQFGRGYTF
TGTGCCAGTAGGGACGCTAGAGGACAGTTCGGTAGAGGCTACACCTTC
>TRBV6-6|-|-|TRBJ1-1
CASSSNRVGNTEAFF
TGTGCCAGCAGTAGCAACAGGGTCGGGAACACTGAAGCTTTCTTT
>TRBV15|-|-|TRBJ2-2
CATSTLPTREARELFF
TGTGCCACCAGCACTCTGCCAACAAGGGAGGCCCGGGAGCTGTTTTTT
>TRBV11-2|-|few|TRBJ1-2
CARHRGGNYGYTF
TGTGCCAGGCATCGGGGGGGTAACTATGGCTACACCTTC
>TRBV11-2|TRBD2|once|TRBJ2-5
CASRKRGGSYEQETQYF
TGTGCCAGCAGAAAGCGGGGGGGCAGTTACGAACAAGAGACCCAGTACTTC
>TRBV5-5|-|-|TRBJ1-2
CASSPHLDRSVGYTF
TGTGCCAGCAGCCCGCACCTAGACAGGTCTGTGGGCTACACCTTC
>TRBV29-1|-|-|TRBJ1-1
CSVEEYRDTEAFF
TGCAGCGTTGAAGAGTACAGGGACACTGAAGCTTTCTTT
>TRBV6-5|-|-|TRBJ2-7
CASSSPLGGGGYEQYF
TGTGCCAGCAGTTCCCCCTTGGGGGGCGGGGGTTACGAGCAGTACTTC
>TRBV28|TRBD1|-|TRBJ2-5
CASGNRGPQETQYF
TGTGCCAGCGGGAACAGGGGCCCCCAAGAGACCCAGTACTTC
>TRBV20-1|-|-|TRBJ1-1
CSAHDRREAFF
TGCAGTGCTCATGACAGGAGGGAAGCTTTCTTT
>TRBV28|TRBD1|-|TRBJ1-2
CASSLFDRGGNGYTF
TGTGCCAGCAGCCTATTCGACAGGGGAGGGAATGGCTACACCTTC
>TRBV7-8|TRBD2|-|TRBJ2-1
CASSPTSGGAKGEQFF
TGTGCCAGCAGCCCAACTAGCGGGGGGGCAAAGGGTGAGCAGTTCTTC
>TRBV19|-|-|TRBJ1-6
CASSAHRESPLHF
TGTGCCAGTAGTGCCCACAGGGAATCACCCCTCCACTTT
>TRBV4-1|-|-|TRBJ1-1
CASSQDRGGMGLNTEAFF
TGCGCCAGCAGCCAAGATCGGGGGGGGATGGGGTTGAACACTGAAGCTTTCTTT
>TRBV28|TRBD1|-|TRBJ1-2
CASSGSDRYGYTF
TGTGCCAGCAGTGGCTCGGACAGGTATGGCTACACCTTC
>TRBV7-2|-|-|TRBJ2-2
CASSPRKGETGELFF
TGTGCCAGCAGCCCCCGGAAAGGGGAAACCGGGGAGCTGTTTTTT
>TRBV30|-|-|TRBJ2-1
CAWNLNNEQFF
TGTGCCTGGAACTTGAACAATGAGCAGTTCTTC
>TRBV5-1|-|-|TRBJ2-7
CASSSDSFSYEQYF
TGCGCCAGCAGCTCGGACAGCTTCTCCTACGAGCAGTACTTC
>TRBV7-3|TRBD2|few|TRBJ2-2
CASSLIRGAGELFF
TGTGCCAGCAGCTTGATCCGGGGGGCCGGGGAGCTGTTTTTT
>TRBV4-1|-|-|TRBJ2-3
CASSQALPDTQYF
TGCGCCAGCAGCCAAGCACTCCCAGATACGCAGTATTTT
>TRBV5-4|TRBD2|-|TRBJ2-7
CASSQGLAVSYEQYF
TGTGCCAGCAGCCAGGGACTAGCGGTCTCCTACGAGCAGTACTTC